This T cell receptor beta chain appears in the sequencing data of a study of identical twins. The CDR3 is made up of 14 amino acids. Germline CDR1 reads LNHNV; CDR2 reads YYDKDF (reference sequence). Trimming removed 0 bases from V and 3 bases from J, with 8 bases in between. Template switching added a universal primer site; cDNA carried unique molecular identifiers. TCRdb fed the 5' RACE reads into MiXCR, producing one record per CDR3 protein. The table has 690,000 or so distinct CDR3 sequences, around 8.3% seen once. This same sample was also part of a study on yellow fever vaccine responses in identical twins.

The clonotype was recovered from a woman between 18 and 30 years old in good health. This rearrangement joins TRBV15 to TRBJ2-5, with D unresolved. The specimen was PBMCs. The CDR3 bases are TGTGCCACCAGCAGAGATCGCCGGAAAGAGACCCAGTACTTC. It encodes CATSRDRRKETQYF.